The 21 T cell receptor delta chains below come from one sample, sequenced in a study of γδ T cells in repeated Plasmodium falciparum infection. TCRdb ran CATT on the multiplex PCR reads. The sample gives 50,000 to 65,000 delta-chain clones, over 1.5% of which show up once; over 12% is in the top ten. Flow sorting of PBMC yielded separate Vgamma9/Vdelta2+ and Vdelta2-negative gammadelta T cell populations for bulk repertoire analysis. Material for sequencing was gamma-delta T cells from blood. All receptors derive from a pool of human donors (malaria-infected and uninfected, not separated).

This clone is classed as medium-sized. A junction end diverges from the germline sequence, so it may reflect a read error. The same CDR3 can be traced to other DNA sequences in this sample. This sequence joins TRDV1 and TRDJ1; 9 nucleotides agree with TRDD3. CDR1 and CDR2 from the germline V gene are TSWWSYY and QGS. The CDR3 is 15 residues long. This CDR3 reads CALGEVLGDTDKLIF. Written as DNA, the CDR3 is TGTGCTCTTGGGGAGGTACTGGGGGACACAGATAAACTCATCTTT.

This clone came up many times. The chain has TRDV1 and TRDJ1; TRDD3 is a possible D gene (7 bases). Trimming removed 2 bases from V and 0 bases from J, with 28 bases in between. There are 21 residues in the CDR3. Germline V CDR1 and CDR2: TSWWSYY, QGS. The CDR3 DNA reads as TGTGCTCTTGGGGAATCTCGCGTCCTACAGGCCTGGGGATATTACACCGATAAACTCATCTTT. Protein sequence: CALGESRVLQAWGYYTDKLIF.

This clone was found a few times. The mismatch at residue 17 between this DNA's translation and the TCRdb protein of a much larger clone likely reflects a read error; the protein shown is translated from the DNA. The chain recombines TRDV1 with TRDJ1; 10 bases fit TRDD3. TCRdb lists no J gene, so it was determined here by aligning the DNA to germline. The CDR3 covers 23 residues. Germline V gives CDR1 TSWWSYY, CDR2 QGS. V shed 4 bases, J shed 0 bases, and the junction held 26 bases outside the gene matches. CDR3 region: CALGVLPGPRKPTGGLYTDKLIF. Written as DNA, the CDR3 is TGTGCTCTTGGGGTCCTACCGGGTCCACGTAAACCCACTGGGGGATTATACACCGATAAACTCATCTTT.

This clone has more than one count but fewer than ten. TCRdb attributes to this sequence the protein of a much larger clone, which differs from the DNA translation at residue 3; a read error is likely, and the protein displayed is translated from the DNA. The V and J genes are TRDV1 and TRDJ1; tentative D call: TRDD3 (6 bases). Here the J gene was assigned by germline matching of the DNA, as TCRdb has none. The CDR3 is 21 amino acids. CDR1 TSWWSYY and CDR2 QGS come from the germline V gene. The CDR3 here is CAPGELVYDRPYWYFTDKLIF. The CDR3 DNA reads as TGTGCTCCTGGGGAACTTGTCTACGATAGGCCGTACTGGTACTTCACCGATAAACTCATCTTT.

As concerns this clone: One base separates it from a far larger clone, so it is likely a read error. Distinct nucleotide sequences in the sample also encode this CDR3. The V and J genes are TRDV1 and TRDJ1; D perhaps matches TRDD3 (5 bases). CDR1 TSWWSYY and CDR2 QGS come from the germline V gene. CDR3 size: 13 residues. The CDR3 DNA is TGTGCTCTTGGGGAACTGGGGGTCGATAAGCTCATCTTT. Protein product: CALGELGVDKLIF.

This clone was counted a few times. The protein recorded in TCRdb matches a much larger clone and deviates from this DNA's translation at residue 14, suggesting a read error; the protein here is obtained by translating the DNA. The chain couples TRAV38-2/DV8 to TRDJ1; D may be TRDD2 (8 bases). CDR1 and CDR2 from the germline V gene are TSESDYY and QEAYKQQN. The V end lost 2 bases, the J end lost 0 bases, and 29 bases lay between the germline ends. This CDR3 region has 21 residues. CDR3 amino acids: CAYRRVFLRGGGPHYTDKLIF. In DNA, the CDR3 is TGTGCTTATAGGAGGGTCTTCCTACGGGGTGGGGGACCCCACTACACCGATAAACTCATCTTT.

This clone was recorded a few times. TCRdb's entry gives the protein of a much larger clone, which mismatches this DNA's translation at residue 5, likely from a read error; the protein reported here is translated from the DNA. The chain is built from TRDV2 and TRDJ1, with 9 bases identical to TRDD3. No J gene is reported in TCRdb; it was inferred here by comparing the DNA with germline. The J segment lost 3 bases and the V segment lost 3 bases, leaving 13 bases of the junction unmatched. There are 17 residues in the CDR3. The germline V gene has CDR1 GEAIGNYY and CDR2 EKD. The CDR3 spells CACDSSRTGGYPDKLIF. DNA of the CDR3: TGTGCCTGTGACTCATCACGCACGGGGGGATACCCCGATAAACTCATCTTT.

The genes are TRDV1 and TRDJ1; 12 nucleotides agree with TRDD3. The CDR3 is 21 residues long. CDR1 TSWWSYY and CDR2 QGS come from the germline V gene. After removal of 1 base from V and 4 bases from J, the junction contained 19 bases not matched to a gene. This CDR3 is CALGERGLHRTGGYPFDKLIF. CDR3 coding DNA: TGTGCTCTTGGGGAACGGGGTCTACACCGTACTGGGGGATACCCGTTCGATAAACTCATCTTT.

As for this clone: Translating this DNA gives a protein that differs at residue 8 from the TCRdb one, which belongs to a much larger clone; a read error is likely, and the protein shown is this translation. The J gene is TRDJ1, the V gene TRDV2; TRDD3 aligns across 13 bases. Looked up from germline, CDR1 is GEAIGNYY and CDR2 is EKD. The CDR3 runs to 20 residues. J was trimmed by 9 bases and V by 0 bases; bases with no gene match: 21. CDR3 nucleotides: TGTGCCTGTGACACCCCTAAGGCCATCCCTGACTGGGGGATACGGTTGGAACTCATCTTT. It translates to CACDTPKAIPDWGIRLELIF.

This clone was observed a handful of times. TCRdb has a much larger clone's protein, which differs at residue 10 from the translation of this DNA, likely because of a read error; what is shown is the protein translated from the DNA. The J gene is TRDJ1, the V gene TRDV2; 7 bases agree with TRDD3. No J gene is reported in TCRdb; it was inferred here by comparing the DNA with germline. Germline loops: CDR1 GEAIGNYY, CDR2 EKD. The V gene end was trimmed by 0 bases and the J gene end by 5 bases; junction bases not matched to a gene: 20. The CDR3 is 19 residues long. The CDR3 DNA reads TGTGCCTGTGACACCGCGGGTGTACTGAGGGATACAGTAAGAGATAAACTCATCTTT. Encoded protein: CACDTAGVLRDTVRDKLIF.

This clone was found a few times. A far bigger clonotype differs at one base, so this is likely a read error. Other DNA sequences in the sample encode the same CDR3. This chain joins TRDV3 and TRDJ1; 12 bases agree with TRDD3. Looked up from germline, CDR1 is TVYSNPD and CDR2 is GDNSRS (reference sequence). Trimming at V came to 2 bases and at J to 2 bases, leaving 27 bases not matched to a gene. The CDR3 length is 22 residues. The CDR3 coding sequence is TGTGCCTTTTGCCCGAGCTTCCTACAGTACTGGGGGATACCGGATCGGACCGATAAACTCATCTTT. This encodes CAFCPSFLQYWGIPDRTDKLIF.

Turning to this clone: A read error is the likely source, as a far larger clone sits one nucleotide away. The sample carries other DNA sequences with the same CDR3. V gene TRDV1 combines with J gene TRDJ1; TRDD3 agrees at 12 bases. V lost 6 bases, J lost 6 bases, and 47 bases stayed unmatched. Germline CDR1 reads TSWWSYY; CDR2 reads QGS. This CDR3 spans 28 amino acids. The CDR3 protein is CALGNQRTLRGLTYYWGIQREYTHKLIF. The CDR3 nucleotides are TGTGCTCTTGGAAACCAACGGACATTACGGGGGCTTACCTATTACTGGGGGATACAAAGAGAGTATACGCATAAACTCATCTTT.

This clone has more than one count but fewer than ten. The protein TCRdb gives is from a much larger clone and does not agree with this DNA's translation at residue 3, likely a read error; the protein shown here comes from the DNA. This sequence joins TRDV1 and TRDJ1, with 11 bases aligning to TRDD3. Assignment of the J gene here rests on matching the DNA to germline, because TCRdb gives none. Germline CDR1 and CDR2: TSWWSYY and QGS. The CDR3 runs to 23 residues. CDR3 amino acids: CAPGELRLEGMGLGDTDTDKLIF. The CDR3 DNA reads as TGTGCTCCTGGGGAACTAAGGCTAGAAGGCATGGGTCTGGGGGATACAGACACCGATAAACTCATCTTT.

The sample holds a few counts of this clone. It is likely a read error: a sequence one base away is far more abundant. This specimen includes other DNA sequences encoding the same CDR3. The V gene is TRDV2, the J gene TRDJ1; no clear D gene. Germline matching of the DNA provided the J gene here, since TCRdb leaves it blank. Germline loops: CDR1 GEAIGNYY, CDR2 EKD. Trimming took off 3 bases at V and 0 bases at J, with 28 bases between the two ends. CDR3 length: 20 amino acids. DNA of the CDR3: TGTGCCTGTGACCATGGTTTTATGTACCCCTCCCGTCCGTACACCGATAAACTCATCTTT. This translates into CACDHGFMYPSRPYTDKLIF.

This clone has only a few counts. The protein TCRdb lists belongs to a much larger clone and differs from this DNA's translation at residue 18, which points to a read error; the protein shown is made from the DNA. This rearrangement joins TRDV2 to TRDJ3; 10 bases map to TRDD3. The J gene, left out of TCRdb, was set here by checking the DNA against germline. Germline CDR1 is GEAIGNYY and CDR2 is EKD. The CDR3 sequence is 24 residues long. The DNA of the CDR3 is TGTGCCTGTGACACCATCGATTCCCGTACTGGGGGATCAGGGCCTTCCTGGGCCACCCGACAGATGTTTTTC. Amino acid sequence: CACDTIDSRTGGSGPSWATRQMFF.

A few counts support this clone. The translation of this DNA and the TCRdb protein of a much larger clone differ at residue 18, probably owing to a read error; the protein shown here is translated from the DNA. J is TRDJ1 and V is TRDV1; possibly TRDD3 for D (5 bases). The J gene, left out of TCRdb, was set here by checking the DNA against germline. Trimming removed 4 bases from V and 4 bases from J, with 40 bases in between. This CDR3 is 23 amino acids long. In germline, CDR1 is TSWWSYY, CDR2 QGS. Here the CDR3 DNA reads TGTGCTCTTGGGGTCCGTAGGGGGGCGGCCCAAGAGGCGTATACTGTCCTCATCGATAAACTCATCTTT. It translates to CALGVRRGAAQEAYTVLIDKLIF.

This clone was picked up a small number of times. The protein in TCRdb stems from a much larger clone and differs at residue 8 from this DNA's translation, likely a read error; here the protein is translated from the DNA. CDR3 in amino acids: CAFMGCLGKLIF. CDR3 bases: TGTGCCTTTATGGGATGTCTCGGTAAACTCATCTTT. The V and J genes are TRDV3 and TRDJ1; TRDD3 might be the D (5 bases). The CDR3 covers 12 residues. CDR1 is TVYSNPD, CDR2 GDNSRS, per germline (reference sequence). V lost 1 base and J lost 7, with 13 bases in between.

As to this clone: A read error likely explains this, since a far larger clone differs by one base. The sample contains more than one DNA sequence encoding this CDR3. The CDR3 DNA follows: TGTGCTCTCGGGGAAGCCTTCCTCCTAATACTGGGGGGGTTGTACACCGATAAACTCATCTTT. This encodes CALGEAFLLILGGLYTDKLIF. The rearrangement joins TRDV1 to TRDJ1, with D possibly being TRDD3 (8 bases). No J segment appears in TCRdb, so it was assigned here by matching the sequence to germline. Germline values: CDR1 TSWWSYY, CDR2 QGS. The CDR3 contains 21 residues.

Sample share makes this clone medium-sized. Distinct nucleotide sequences in the sample also encode this CDR3. This chain uses TRDV2 with TRDJ1; D remains ambiguous. CDR3 length equals 12 residues. The ends were cut back, 0 bases at V and 11 bases at J, with 12 bases in the middle. Germline V gene sequence: CDR1 GEAIGNYY, CDR2 EKD. CDR3 DNA sequence: TGTGCCTGTGACACCCCGGCTGAATGGCTCATCTTT. Protein sequence: CACDTPAEWLIF.

This clone occurred many times. The V and J genes are TRDV1 and TRDJ1, with 11 bases matching TRDD3. The CDR3 consists of 23 residues. Germline trimming cut 0 bases from V and 1 base from J; bases unmatched to any gene: 22. The germline gives CDR1 TSWWSYY, CDR2 QGS. In DNA, the CDR3 is TGTGCTCTTGGGGAACTCAAGCGGCCTTCCTATAGCTGGGGGATACCAGGCACCGATAAACTCATCTTT. This encodes CALGELKRPSYSWGIPGTDKLIF.

This clone was picked up a small number of times. The TCRdb protein comes from a much larger clone and disagrees with this DNA's translation at residue 4, likely due to a read error; the protein given here is derived from the DNA. The chain is built from TRDV1 and TRDJ1, with D unresolved. TCRdb leaves out the J gene; it was filled in here by matching the DNA to germline. The CDR3 length is 19 residues. Per the germline V gene, CDR1 is TSWWSYY and CDR2 is QGS. The DNA of the CDR3 is TGTGCTCTTAGGGAATTCCGCCCTAGATGGGTTCGGTACACCGATAAACTCATCTTT. It translates to CALREFRPRWVRYTDKLIF.